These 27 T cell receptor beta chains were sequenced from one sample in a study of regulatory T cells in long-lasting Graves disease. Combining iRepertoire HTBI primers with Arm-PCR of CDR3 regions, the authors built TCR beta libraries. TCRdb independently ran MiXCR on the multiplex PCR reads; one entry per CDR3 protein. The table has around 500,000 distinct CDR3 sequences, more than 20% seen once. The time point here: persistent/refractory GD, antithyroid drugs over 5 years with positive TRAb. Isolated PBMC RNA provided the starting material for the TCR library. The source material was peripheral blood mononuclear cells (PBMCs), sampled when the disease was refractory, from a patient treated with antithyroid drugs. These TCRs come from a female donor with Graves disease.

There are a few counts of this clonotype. Written as DNA, the CDR3 is TGTGCCAGCAGCACGGACAGGGGGGATGCGGAGATGCTGGCAGATACGCAGTATTTT. Encoded protein: CASSTDRGDAEMLADTQYF. J is TRBJ2-3 and V is TRBV28, with 10 bases lining up with TRBD1. Germline V gene lookup returns CDR1 MDHEN and CDR2 SYDVKM. CDR3 length equals 19 residues. With V trimmed by 6 bases and J by 4 bases, 19 bases remained unmatched.

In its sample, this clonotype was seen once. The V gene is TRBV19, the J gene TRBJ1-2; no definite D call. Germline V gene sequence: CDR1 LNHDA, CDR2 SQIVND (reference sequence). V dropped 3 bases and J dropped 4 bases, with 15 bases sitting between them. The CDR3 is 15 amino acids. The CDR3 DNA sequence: TGTGCCAGTAGTATGGCCCAGGAGGTTGGCTATGGCTACACCTTC. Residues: CASSMAQEVGYGYTF. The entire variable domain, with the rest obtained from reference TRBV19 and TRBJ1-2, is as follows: DGGITQSPKYLFRKEGQNVTLSCEQNLNHDAMYWYRQDPGQGLRLIYYSQIVNDFQKGDIAEGYSVSREKKESFPLTVTSAQKNPTAFYLCASSMAQEVGYGYTFGSGTRLTVV.

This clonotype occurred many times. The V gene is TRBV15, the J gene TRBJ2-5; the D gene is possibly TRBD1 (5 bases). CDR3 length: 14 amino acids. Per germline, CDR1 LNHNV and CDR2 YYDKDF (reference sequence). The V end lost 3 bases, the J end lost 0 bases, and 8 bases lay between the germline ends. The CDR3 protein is CATSRTAYQETQYF. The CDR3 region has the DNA TGTGCCACCAGCAGGACAGCTTACCAAGAGACCCAGTACTTC.

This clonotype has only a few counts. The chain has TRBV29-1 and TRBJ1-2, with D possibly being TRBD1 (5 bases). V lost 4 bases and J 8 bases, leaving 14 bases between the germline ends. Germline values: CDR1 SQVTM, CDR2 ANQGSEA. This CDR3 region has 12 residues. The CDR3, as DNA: TGCAGCGTTGCCCGTGGGGGTATGGGCTACACCTTC. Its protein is CSVARGGMGYTF.

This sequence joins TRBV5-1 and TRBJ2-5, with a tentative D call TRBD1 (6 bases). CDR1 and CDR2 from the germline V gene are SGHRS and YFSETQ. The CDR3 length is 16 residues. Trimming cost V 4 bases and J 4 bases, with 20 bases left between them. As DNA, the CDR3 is TGCGCCAGCAGCCTCCGGGACAAGGGTCCTTCAGAGACCCAGTACTTC. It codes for CASSLRDKGPSETQYF. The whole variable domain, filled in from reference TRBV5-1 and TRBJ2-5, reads KAGVTQTPRYLIKTRGQQVTLSCSPISGHRSVSWYQQTPGQGLQFLFEYFSETQRNKGNFPGRFSGRQFSNSRSEMNVSTLELGDSALYLCASSLRDKGPSETQYFGPGTRLLVL.

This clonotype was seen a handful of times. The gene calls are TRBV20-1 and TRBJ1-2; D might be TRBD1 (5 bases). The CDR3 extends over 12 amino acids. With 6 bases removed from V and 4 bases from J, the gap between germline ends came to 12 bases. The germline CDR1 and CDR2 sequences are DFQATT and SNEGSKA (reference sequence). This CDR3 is CSARRGSYGYTF. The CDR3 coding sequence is TGCAGTGCGCGACGGGGGTCCTATGGCTACACCTTC.

The CDR3 reads CASSLLGQVQPQHF. The DNA for the CDR3 is TGTGCCAGCAGTTTACTAGGACAGGTTCAGCCCCAGCATTTT. This chain uses TRBV28 with TRBJ1-5, with 7 bases matching TRBD1. V shed 2 bases, J shed 6 bases, and the junction held 4 bases outside the gene matches. Germline-derived CDR1 and CDR2 are MDHEN and SYDVKM. The CDR3 has 14 residues.

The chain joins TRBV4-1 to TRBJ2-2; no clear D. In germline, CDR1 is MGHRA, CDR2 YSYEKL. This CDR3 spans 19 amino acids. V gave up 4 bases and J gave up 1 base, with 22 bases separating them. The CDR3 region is CASSLQKAVVSWNTGELFF. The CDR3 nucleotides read TGCGCCAGCAGCCTCCAGAAGGCGGTCGTGAGCTGGAACACCGGGGAGCTGTTTTTT.

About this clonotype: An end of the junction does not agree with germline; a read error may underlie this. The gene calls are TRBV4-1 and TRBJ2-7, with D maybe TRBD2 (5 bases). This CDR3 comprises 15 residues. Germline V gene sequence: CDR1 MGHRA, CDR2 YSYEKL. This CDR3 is CASSQGENGPYEQHF. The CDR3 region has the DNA TGCGCCAGCAGCCAAGGGGAGAACGGACCCTACGAGCAGCACTTC.

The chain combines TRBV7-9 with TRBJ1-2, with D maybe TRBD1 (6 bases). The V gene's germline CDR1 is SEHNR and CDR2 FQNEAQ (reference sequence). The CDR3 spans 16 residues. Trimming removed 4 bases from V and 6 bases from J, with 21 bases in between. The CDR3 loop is CASSSEDSPGLNGYTF. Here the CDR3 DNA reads TGTGCCAGCAGCTCCGAGGACAGCCCCGGACTGAATGGCTACACCTTC.

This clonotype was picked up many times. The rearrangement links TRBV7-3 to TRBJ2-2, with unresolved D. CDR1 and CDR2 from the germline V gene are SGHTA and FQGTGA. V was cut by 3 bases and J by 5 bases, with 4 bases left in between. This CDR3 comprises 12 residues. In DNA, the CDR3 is TGTGCCAGCAGCTTTGGGACCGGGGAGCTGTTTTTT. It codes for CASSFGTGELFF.

CDR3 amino acids: CATSNRANTGELFF. In nucleotides, the CDR3 is TGTGCCACCTCTAACAGGGCGAACACCGGGGAGCTGTTTTTT. The J gene is TRBJ2-2, the V gene TRBV25-1; a possible D gene is TRBD1 (6 bases). CDR1 MGHDK and CDR2 SYGVNS come from the germline V gene. The CDR3 runs 14 residues. Deletions cut 10 bases from V and 0 bases from J, with 12 bases between.

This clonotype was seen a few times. The CDR3 here is CASSLKGHHEKLFF. CDR3 sequence (DNA): TGCGCCAGCAGCTTGAAGGGGCACCATGAAAAACTGTTTTTT. The chain combines TRBV5-1 with TRBJ1-4; D is perhaps TRBD1 (5 bases). CDR1 is SGHRS, CDR2 YFSETQ, per germline. This CDR3 has 14 residues. V gave up 1 base and J gave up 6 bases, with 10 bases separating them. The full variable domain, in which reference TRBV5-1 and TRBJ1-4 provide the parts outside the CDR3, is KAGVTQTPRYLIKTRGQQVTLSCSPISGHRSVSWYQQTPGQGLQFLFEYFSETQRNKGNFPGRFSGRQFSNSRSEMNVSTLELGDSALYLCASSLKGHHEKLFFGSGTQLSVL.

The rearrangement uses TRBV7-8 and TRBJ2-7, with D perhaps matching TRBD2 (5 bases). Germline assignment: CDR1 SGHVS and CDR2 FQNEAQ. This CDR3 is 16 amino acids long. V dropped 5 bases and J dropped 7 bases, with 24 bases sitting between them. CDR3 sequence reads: CASSPRRTLPSVEQYF. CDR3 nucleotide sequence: TGTGCCAGCAGCCCTCGGAGGACTCTACCTTCTGTGGAGCAGTACTTC.

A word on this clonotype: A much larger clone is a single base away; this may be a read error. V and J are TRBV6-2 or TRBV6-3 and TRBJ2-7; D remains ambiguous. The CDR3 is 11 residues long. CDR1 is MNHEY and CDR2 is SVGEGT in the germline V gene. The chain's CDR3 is CATSGLLSQYF. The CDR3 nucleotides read TGTGCCACCAGTGGTTTGCTCTCGCAGTACTTC.

CDR3 bases: TGTGCCAGCAGTTACTCGACTTATCAGCAGTTCTTC. As protein: CASSYSTYQQFF. The chain couples TRBV6-2 or TRBV6-3 to TRBJ2-1; no clear D. This CDR3 has 12 amino acids. Germline CDR1 is MNHEY and CDR2 is SVGEGT. V gave up 0 bases and J gave up 11 bases, with 8 bases separating them.

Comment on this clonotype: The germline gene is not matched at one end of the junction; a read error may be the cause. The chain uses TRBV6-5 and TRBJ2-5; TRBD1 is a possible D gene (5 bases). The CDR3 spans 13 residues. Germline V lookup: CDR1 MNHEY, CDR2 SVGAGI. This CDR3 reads CASSYSIMAVRDF. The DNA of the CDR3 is TGTGCCAGCAGTTACTCGATAATGGCGGTCAGGGACTTC.

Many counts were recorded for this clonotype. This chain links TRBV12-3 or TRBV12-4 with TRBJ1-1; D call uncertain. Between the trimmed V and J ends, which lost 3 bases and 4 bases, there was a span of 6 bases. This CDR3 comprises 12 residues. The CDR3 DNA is TGTGCCAGCAGTTTGTGGGTCACTGAAGCTTTCTTT. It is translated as CASSLWVTEAFF.

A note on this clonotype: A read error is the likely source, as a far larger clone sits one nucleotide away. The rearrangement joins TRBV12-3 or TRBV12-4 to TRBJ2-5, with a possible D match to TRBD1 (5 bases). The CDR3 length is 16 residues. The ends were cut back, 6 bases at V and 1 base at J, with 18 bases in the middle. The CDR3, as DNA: TGTGCCAGCAGCTCCATTCGACAGAGCATCCAAGAGACCCAGTACTTC. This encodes CASSSIRQSIQETQYF.

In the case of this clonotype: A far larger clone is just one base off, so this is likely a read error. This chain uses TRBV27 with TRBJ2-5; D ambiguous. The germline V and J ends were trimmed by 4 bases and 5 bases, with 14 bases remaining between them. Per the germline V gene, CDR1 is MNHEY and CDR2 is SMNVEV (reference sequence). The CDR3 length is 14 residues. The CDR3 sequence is CASSSVAPWETQYF. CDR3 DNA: TGTGCCAGCAGTTCGGTGGCGCCTTGGGAGACCCAGTACTTC.

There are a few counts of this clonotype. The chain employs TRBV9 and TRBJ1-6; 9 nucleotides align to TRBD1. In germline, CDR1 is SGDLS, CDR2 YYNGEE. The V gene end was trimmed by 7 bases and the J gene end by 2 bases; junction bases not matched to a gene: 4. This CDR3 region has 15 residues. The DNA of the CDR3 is TGTGCCAGCGGGGACAGGGCGGCCTATAATTCACCCCTCCACTTT. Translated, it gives CASGDRAAYNSPLHF.

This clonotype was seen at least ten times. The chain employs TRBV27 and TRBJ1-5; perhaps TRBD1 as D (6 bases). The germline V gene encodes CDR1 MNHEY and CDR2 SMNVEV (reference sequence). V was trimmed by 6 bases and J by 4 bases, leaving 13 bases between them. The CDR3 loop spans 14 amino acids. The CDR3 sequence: CASRRGASNQPQHF. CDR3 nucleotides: TGTGCCAGCAGGCGGGGGGCTTCAAATCAGCCCCAGCATTTT.

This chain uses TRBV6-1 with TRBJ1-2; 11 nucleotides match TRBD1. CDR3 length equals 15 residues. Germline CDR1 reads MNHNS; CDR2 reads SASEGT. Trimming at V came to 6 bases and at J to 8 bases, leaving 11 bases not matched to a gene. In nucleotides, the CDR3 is TGTGCCAGCAGACTGCCCGGACAGGGGGCGGAGGGCTACACCTTC. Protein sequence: CASRLPGQGAEGYTF.

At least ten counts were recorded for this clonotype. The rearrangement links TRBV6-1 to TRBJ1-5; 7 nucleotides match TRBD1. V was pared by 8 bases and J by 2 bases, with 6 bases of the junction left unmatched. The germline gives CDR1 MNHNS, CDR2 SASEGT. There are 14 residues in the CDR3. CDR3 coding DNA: TGTGCCAGCCGGAGGACAGGCCGCAATCAGCCCCAGCATTTT. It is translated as CASRRTGRNQPQHF.

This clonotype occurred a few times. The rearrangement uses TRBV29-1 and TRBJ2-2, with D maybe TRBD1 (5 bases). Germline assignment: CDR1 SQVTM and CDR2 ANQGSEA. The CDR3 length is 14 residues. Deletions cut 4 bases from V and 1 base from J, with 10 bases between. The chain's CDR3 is CSVGQGGNTGELFF. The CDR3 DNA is TGCAGCGTTGGGCAGGGCGGGAACACCGGGGAGCTGTTTTTT.

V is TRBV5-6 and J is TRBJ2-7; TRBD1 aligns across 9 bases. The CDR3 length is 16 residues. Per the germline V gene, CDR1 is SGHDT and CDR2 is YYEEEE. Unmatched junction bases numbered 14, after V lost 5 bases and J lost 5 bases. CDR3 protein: CASSPHPGTGYDEQYF. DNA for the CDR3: TGTGCCAGCAGTCCCCACCCCGGGACAGGGTATGACGAGCAGTACTTC.

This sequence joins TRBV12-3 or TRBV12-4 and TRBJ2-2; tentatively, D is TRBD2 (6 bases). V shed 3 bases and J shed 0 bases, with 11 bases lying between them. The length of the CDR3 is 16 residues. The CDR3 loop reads CASSFFGGANTGELFF. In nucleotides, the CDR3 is TGTGCCAGCAGTTTCTTTGGAGGGGCGAACACCGGGGAGCTGTTTTTT.